This T cell receptor beta chain was obtained from a study of blood T cell repertoires in COVID-19. The CDR3 contains 15 residues. Losses at the gene ends were 1 base for V and 7 bases for J; bases not matched to a gene: 3. Looked up from germline, CDR1 is SGDLS and CDR2 is YYNGEE. As processed by the authors: Amplification with reference gene primers provided the estimates of nucleated cell counts. Clones were sequenced by immunoSEQ multiplex PCR, and TCRdb holds only the in-frame ones, with some missing. V and J calls and clone size are given by that table; D and trimming were obtained from the DNA. Among over 350,000 clones listed, around 90% were seen once.

This sequence originates from a woman younger than 30 who had recovered from COVID-19. The chain carries TRBV9 and TRBJ1-4; the match to TRBD1 covers 11 bases. Sequenced: PBMCs or T cells enriched from blood (not recorded which). CDR3 in DNA: TGTGCCAGCAGCGTATATGGGACAGGGGGTGAAAAACTGTTTTTT. It is translated as CASSVYGTGGEKLFF.